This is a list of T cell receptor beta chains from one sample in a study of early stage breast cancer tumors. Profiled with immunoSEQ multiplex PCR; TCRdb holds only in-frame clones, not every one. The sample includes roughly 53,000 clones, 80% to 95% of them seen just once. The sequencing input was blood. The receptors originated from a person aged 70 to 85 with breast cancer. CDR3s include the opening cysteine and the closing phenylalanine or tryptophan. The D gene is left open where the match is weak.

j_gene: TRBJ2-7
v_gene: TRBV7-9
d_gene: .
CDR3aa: CASSMTDSEQYF

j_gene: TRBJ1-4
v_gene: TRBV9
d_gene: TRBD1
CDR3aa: CASSVSGQSNEKLFF

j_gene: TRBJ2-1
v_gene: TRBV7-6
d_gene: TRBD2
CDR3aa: CASSLGVAGDNEQFF

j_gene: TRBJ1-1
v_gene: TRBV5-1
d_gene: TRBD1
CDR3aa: CASSFWRGQKNTEAFF

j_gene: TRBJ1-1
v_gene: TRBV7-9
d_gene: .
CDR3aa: CASYPGGGNTEAFF

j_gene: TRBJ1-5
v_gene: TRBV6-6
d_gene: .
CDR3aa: CASRLRQDFNQPQHF

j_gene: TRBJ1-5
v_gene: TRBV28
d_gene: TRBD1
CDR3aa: CASSSPGQGARQPQHF

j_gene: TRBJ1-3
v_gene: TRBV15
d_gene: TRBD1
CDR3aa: CATSRDSGTAILYDSGNTIYF

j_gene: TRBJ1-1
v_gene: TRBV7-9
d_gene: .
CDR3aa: CASSLPQTGGSTEAFF

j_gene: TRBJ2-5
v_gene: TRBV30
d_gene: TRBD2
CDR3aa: CAWVGTSDRETQYF

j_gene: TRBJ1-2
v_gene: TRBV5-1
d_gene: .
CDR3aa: CASSHGTRQYGYTF

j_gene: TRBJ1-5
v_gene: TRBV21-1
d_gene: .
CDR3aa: CASSKEADRGLNQPQHF

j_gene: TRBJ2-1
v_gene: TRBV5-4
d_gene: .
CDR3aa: CASSPDSVLGNEQFF

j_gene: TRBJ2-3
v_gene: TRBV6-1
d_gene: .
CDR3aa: CASSSYRIETDTQYF

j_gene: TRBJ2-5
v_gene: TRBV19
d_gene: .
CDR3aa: CASRPRGKETQYF

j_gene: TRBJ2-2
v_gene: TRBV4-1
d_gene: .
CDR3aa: CASSQRERNTGELFF

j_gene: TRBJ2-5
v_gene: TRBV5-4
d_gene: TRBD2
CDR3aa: CASSLALGSGGETQYF